This record concerns one T cell receptor beta chain sequence. Its matching antigen is unknown. The record originates from a study of T cell responses to AZD1222 COVID-19 vaccine. The germline gives CDR1 SGHDN, CDR2 FVKESK. Trimming cost V 4 bases and J 6 bases; bases outside gene matches: 5. The CDR3 loop spans 15 amino acids. TCRdb's table, derived via immunoSEQ multiplex PCR, lists solely in-frame clones and lacks some. The top ten clones hold under 2.5% of a sample with about 160,000 clones, roughly nine tenths of them seen once. Study-wide findings and caveats: Spike as a whole was targeted by vaccine-associated CD4 TCRs, dominant at 160-218 and 743-854. White British donors predominated, females outnumbered males, and clonal diversity was possibly underestimated. Unmutated variant regions are reportedly targeted by nearly half of spike-specific TCRs.

This TCR came from an adult in good health. The specimen comprised peripheral blood, sampled on day 0 of AZD1222 vaccination. J is TRBJ1-6 and V is TRBV14; TRBD1 matches 8 bases. In nucleotides, the CDR3 is TGTGCCAGCAGCCCTCGACAGGGGATTAATTCACCCCTCCACTTT. This gives the protein CASSPRQGINSPLHF.